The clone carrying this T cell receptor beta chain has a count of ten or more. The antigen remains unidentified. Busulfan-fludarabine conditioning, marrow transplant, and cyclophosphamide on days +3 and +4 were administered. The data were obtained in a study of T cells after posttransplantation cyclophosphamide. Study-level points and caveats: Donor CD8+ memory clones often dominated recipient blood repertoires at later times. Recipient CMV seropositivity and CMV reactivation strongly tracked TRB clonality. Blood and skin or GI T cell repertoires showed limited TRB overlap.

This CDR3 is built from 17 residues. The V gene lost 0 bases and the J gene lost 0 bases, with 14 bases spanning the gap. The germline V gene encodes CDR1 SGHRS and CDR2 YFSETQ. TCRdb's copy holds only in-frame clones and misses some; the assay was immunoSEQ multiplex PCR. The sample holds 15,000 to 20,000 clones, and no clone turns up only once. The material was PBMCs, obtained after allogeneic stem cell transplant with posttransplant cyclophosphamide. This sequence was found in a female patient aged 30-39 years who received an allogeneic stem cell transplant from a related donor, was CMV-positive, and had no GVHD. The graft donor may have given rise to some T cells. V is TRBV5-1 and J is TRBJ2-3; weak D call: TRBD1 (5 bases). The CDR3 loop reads CASSLDAPDSSTDTQYF. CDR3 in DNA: TGCGCCAGCAGCTTGGATGCGCCTGACAGCAGCACAGATACGCAGTATTTT.